A selection of T cell receptor beta chains follows, all from one sample in a study of cytomegalovirus exposure and HLA in healthy donors. Sequencing used immunoSEQ multiplex PCR; TCRdb keeps in-frame clones, though not all of them. The table lists 160,000 or so clones, about 77% of them singletons. The specimen was PBMCs. Receptors originate from a man aged 25 to 40 in good health and CMV-seronegative. Both conserved end residues are part of each CDR3. Fields, in order: clone size, J gene, V gene, D gene, CDR3 protein, CDR3 DNA. D genes are given only for firm matches. Clone size is not always given. Where it is, it says once, few, many or a class for expanded clones.

>.|TRBJ1-1|TRBV5-4|.
CASSLGGGNTEAFF
TGTGCCAGCAGCTTAGGGGGTGGGAACACTGAAGCTTTCTTT
>.|TRBJ1-5|TRBV30|TRBD1
CAWSVQGDQPQHF
TGTGCCTGGAGTGTCCAGGGGGATCAGCCCCAGCATTTT
>.|TRBJ1-2|TRBV30|.
CAWSVAREGYTF
TGTGCCTGGAGTGTAGCCCGGGAAGGCTACACCTTC
>.|TRBJ1-2|TRBV7-2|.
CASSLSGVDGYTF
TGTGCCAGCAGCTTATCAGGGGTTGATGGCTACACCTTC
>.|TRBJ2-1|TRBV30|.
CAWSVVSESDEQFF
TGTGCCTGGAGTGTAGTGTCTGAGTCGGATGAGCAGTTCTTC
>.|TRBJ2-2|TRBV7-2|.
CASSLVRGNTGELFF
TGTGCCAGCAGCTTAGTAAGGGGTAACACCGGGGAGCTGTTTTTT
>.|TRBJ2-5|TRBV29-1|.
CSVVGGIQETQYF
TGCAGCGTTGTAGGCGGAATCCAAGAGACCCAGTACTTC
>.|TRBJ2-3|TRBV7-9|TRBD2
CASQRLAVLDTQYF
TGTGCCAGCCAGAGACTAGCGGTCCTAGATACGCAGTATTTT
>.|TRBJ1-2|TRBV28|.
CASSRPLGPNYGYTF
TGTGCCAGCAGTCGCCCCCTGGGGCCAAACTATGGCTACACCTTC
>.|TRBJ2-7|TRBV7-9|.
CASSLVAGATSYEQYF
TGTGCCAGCAGCTTAGTGGCAGGGGCTACCTCCTACGAGCAGTACTTC
>.|TRBJ2-3|TRBV10-3|TRBD2
CAISAGLAGRTDTQYF
TGTGCCATCAGTGCCGGACTAGCGGGGCGCACAGATACGCAGTATTTT
>.|TRBJ1-2|TRBV6-6|.
CASSNPGSNYGYTF
TGTGCCAGCTCAAATCCAGGGTCAAACTATGGCTACACCTTC
>.|TRBJ2-7|TRBV7-3|.
CASSLRAEGEQYF
TGTGCCAGCAGCTTAAGGGCGGAGGGCGAGCAGTACTTC
>.|TRBJ2-2|TRBV5-1|.
CASSLQGANTGELFF
TGCGCCAGCAGCTTACAGGGAGCGAACACCGGGGAGCTGTTTTTT
>.|TRBJ2-7|TRBV4-3|TRBD1
CASSHYTRGSSYEQYF
TGCGCCAGCAGCCACTACACCAGGGGGAGCTCCTACGAGCAGTACTTC
>.|TRBJ2-5|TRBV5-1|.
CASSLAGGPETQYF
TGCGCCAGCAGCTTGGCAGGGGGGCCGGAGACCCAGTACTTC
>.|TRBJ2-1|TRBV10-1|TRBD2
CASSESTSGMYNEQFF
TGCGCCAGCAGTGAGTCGACGAGCGGGATGTACAATGAGCAGTTCTTC
>once|TRBJ2-6|TRBV19|TRBD2
CASSSTGGLGGANVLTF
TGTGCCAGTAGTTCAACGGGGGGGCTAGGTGGGGCCAACGTCCTGACTTTC
>.|TRBJ2-7|TRBV28|.
CASSSTSGVWSYEQYF
TGTGCCAGCAGTTCCACCTCAGGGGTTTGGTCTTACGAGCAGTACTTC
>few|TRBJ2-2|TRBV7-2|TRBD1
CASSIDRVRTGELFF
TGTGCCAGCAGCATCGACAGGGTTAGGACCGGGGAGCTGTTTTTT
>.|TRBJ1-5|TRBV19|.
CASSIVQGLNQPQHF
TGTGCCAGTAGTATAGTTCAGGGGCTAAATCAGCCCCAGCATTTT
>.|TRBJ1-2|TRBV30|.
CAWSPGVGYTF
TGTGCCTGGAGTCCAGGGGTTGGCTACACCTTC
>.|TRBJ2-1|TRBV6-5|.
CASSFTFFASNEQFF
TGTGCCAGCAGTTTCACCTTTTTCGCTAGCAATGAGCAGTTCTTC
>.|TRBJ2-2|TRBV28|.
CASQRGEGVTGELFF
TGTGCCTCCCAAAGGGGGGAGGGAGTCACCGGGGAGCTGTTTTTT